The 6 T cell receptor beta chains in this list originate from one sample, sequenced in a study of post-analysis software for immune sequencing data. Antigens for these TCRs are unknown. Study-wide points: In patients, 4 to 6 TRBV segments were more frequent than in controls, with TRBV5-6, TRBV5-1 and TRBV20-1 among them.

Unique molecular identifiers were built into the TCR beta cDNA libraries. In TCRdb, the PCR reads were re-called with MiXCR into one record per CDR3 protein. The sample holds fewer than 850,000 distinct CDR3 sequences, around 46% seen once. The sample was blood. The receptors here all came from a girl aged 10 to 17 with multiple sclerosis.

The chain uses TRBV29-1 and TRBJ2-1; D possibly corresponds to TRBD2 (6 bases). The CDR3 consists of 16 residues. Deletions cut 3 bases from V and 6 bases from J, with 21 bases between. The germline V gene has CDR1 SQVTM and CDR2 ANQGSEA. The CDR3 is CSVDLLSAGSFNEQFF. CDR3 coding DNA: TGCAGCGTTGACCTTTTGTCGGCGGGATCGTTCAATGAGCAGTTCTTC.

This chain joins TRBV7-6 and TRBJ2-1, with 10 nucleotides matching TRBD2. The CDR3 sequence is 15 residues long. Trimming cost V 5 bases and J 6 bases; bases outside gene matches: 7. Germline V CDR1 and CDR2: SGHVS, FNYEAQ. CDR3 in amino acids: CASSPGLAPGNEQFF. In DNA form, the CDR3 reads TGTGCCAGCAGCCCGGGACTAGCGCCGGGCAATGAGCAGTTCTTC.

This clonotype came up once. The chain employs TRBV29-1 and TRBJ2-2; a possible D gene is TRBD1 (5 bases). The CDR3 runs to 13 residues. The V and J ends lost 3 bases and 5 bases respectively, with 10 bases between them. Germline V CDR1 and CDR2: SQVTM, ANQGSEA. Written as DNA, the CDR3 is TGCAGCGTTGATACCAGGGTTACCGGGGAGCTGTTTTTT. It translates to CSVDTRVTGELFF.

J is TRBJ2-1 and V is TRBV2; 8 bases fit TRBD2. CDR3 size: 15 residues. Looked up from germline, CDR1 is SNHLY and CDR2 is FYNNEI. V gave up 6 bases and J gave up 7 bases; unmatched junction bases: 11. The CDR3 region has the DNA TGTGCCAGCAGCCGCGGGGGGACGATTGGGAATGAGCAGTTCTTC. Translation gives CASSRGGTIGNEQFF.

The J gene is TRBJ2-7, the V gene TRBV12-3 or TRBV12-4, with 8 bases aligning to TRBD1. The J call may be faulty, since TRBJ2-5 better matches the DNA end. The CDR3 length is 15 residues. The CDR3 loop reads CASRKFRGQRETQYF. CDR3 nucleotide sequence: TGTGCCAGCAGGAAATTCAGGGGGCAAAGGGAGACCCAGTACTTC.

The rearrangement links TRBV7-3 to TRBJ2-1; D is uncertain. V was clipped by 2 bases and J by 4 bases, with 12 bases between them. Looked up from germline, CDR1 is SGHTA and CDR2 is FQGTGA. CDR3 length: 15 amino acids. The CDR3 DNA is TGTGCCAGCAGCTTAGATCAAGACCTTTACAATGAGCAGTTCTTC. Protein product: CASSLDQDLYNEQFF. The entire variable domain, with the rest obtained from reference TRBV7-3 and TRBJ2-1, is as follows: GAGVSQTPSNKVTEKGKYVELRCDPISGHTALYWYRQSLGQGPEFLIYFQGTGAADDSGLPNDRFFAVRPEGSVSTLKIQRTERGDSAVYLCASSLDQDLYNEQFFGPGTRLTVL.